This T cell receptor beta chain appears in the sequencing data of a study of blood T cell repertoires in COVID-19. Across the study: PBMCs, B-cell-depleted T cells, or T cells provided the cDNA or gDNA that made up the material.

In the authors' workflow: Amplification from reference gene primers served as the basis for estimated nucleated cell counts. TCRdb's copy holds only in-frame clones and misses some; the assay was immunoSEQ multiplex PCR. V and J calls and clone size are as listed in that table; D and trimming were resolved from the DNA. The sample records under 150,000 clones, approximately 82% being singletons. The CDR3 is 15 residues long. Looked up from germline, CDR1 is MDHEN and CDR2 is SYDVKM. V gave up 6 bases and J gave up 1 base; unmatched junction bases: 6. The chain links TRBV28 to TRBJ1-1; 9 nucleotides match TRBD1. The TCR originated in a man between 65 and 79 years old with active or convalescent COVID-19. The sequenced sample consisted of peripheral blood. CDR3 region: CASRPPGQGNTEAFF. The CDR3 DNA follows: TGTGCCAGCAGGCCCCCGGGACAGGGGAACACTGAAGCTTTCTTT.